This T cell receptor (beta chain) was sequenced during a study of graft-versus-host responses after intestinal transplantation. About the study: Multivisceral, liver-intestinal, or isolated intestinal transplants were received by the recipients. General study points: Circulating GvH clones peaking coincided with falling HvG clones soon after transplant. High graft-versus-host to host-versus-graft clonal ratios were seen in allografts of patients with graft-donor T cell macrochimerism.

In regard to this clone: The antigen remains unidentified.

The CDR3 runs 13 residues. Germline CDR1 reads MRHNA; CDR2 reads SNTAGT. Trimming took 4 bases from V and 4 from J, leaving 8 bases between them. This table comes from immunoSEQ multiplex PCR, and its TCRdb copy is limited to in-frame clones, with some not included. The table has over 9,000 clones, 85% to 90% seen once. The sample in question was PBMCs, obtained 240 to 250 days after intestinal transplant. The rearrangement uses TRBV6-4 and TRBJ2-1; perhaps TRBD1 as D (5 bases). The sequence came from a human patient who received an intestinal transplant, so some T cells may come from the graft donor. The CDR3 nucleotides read TGTGCCAGCAGTGGGGGCCGATACAATGAGCAGTTCTTC. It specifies CASSGGRYNEQFF.